Described below is a single TCR beta chain sequence and its context. The second PCR ran about 6 to 12 cycles with a sample-barcoded 5' primer and J-beta primers. TCRdb re-called the 5' RACE reads with MiXCR, one entry per CDR3 protein. The sample yields about 1.5 million distinct CDR3 sequences, less than 45% seen once. The data were taken from a study of blood T cells in healthy people across ages. Germline V gives CDR1 SEHNR, CDR2 FQNEAQ (reference sequence). The CDR3 spans 15 residues. The sequenced sample was blood. V usage is TRBV7-9 and J usage is TRBJ2-5; D unresolved. The closer fit of TRBJ2-7 to the DNA end suggests the J call may be wrong. The receptor was derived from a woman between 18 and 30 years old in good health. CDR3 sequence reads: CASSSFRGLELEQYF. The CDR3 DNA is TGTGCCAGCAGCTCGTTTCGTGGGCTTGAGCTCGAGCAGTACTTC.